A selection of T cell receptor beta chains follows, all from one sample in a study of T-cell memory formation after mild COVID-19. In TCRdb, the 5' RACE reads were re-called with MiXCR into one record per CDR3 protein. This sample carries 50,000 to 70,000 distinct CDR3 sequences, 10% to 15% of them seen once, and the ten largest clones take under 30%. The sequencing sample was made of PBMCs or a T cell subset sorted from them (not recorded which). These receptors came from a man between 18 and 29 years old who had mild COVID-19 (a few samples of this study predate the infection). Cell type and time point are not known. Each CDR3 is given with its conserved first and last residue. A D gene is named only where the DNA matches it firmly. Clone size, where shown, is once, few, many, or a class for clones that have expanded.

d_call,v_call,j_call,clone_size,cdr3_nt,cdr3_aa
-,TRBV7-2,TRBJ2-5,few,TGTGCCAGCAGCTTTGAGGCCCTCGACCAAGAGACCCAGTACTTC,CASSFEALDQETQYF
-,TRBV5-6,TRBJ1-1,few,TGTGCCAGCAGCTGGGGGAAGGGCACTGAAGCTTTCTTT,CASSWGKGTEAFF
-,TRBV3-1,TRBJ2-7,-,TGTGCCAGCAGCCAAGGCCGGGGACCCTACGAGCAGTACTTC,CASSQGRGPYEQYF
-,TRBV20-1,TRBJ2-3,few,TGCAGTGCTGGACAAACGGGGGATACGCAGTATTTT,CSAGQTGDTQYF
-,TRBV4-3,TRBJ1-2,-,TGCGCCAGCAGCCAAGGACGAGGGCAGGCGCTCAATTACTATGGCTACACCTTC,CASSQGRGQALNYYGYTF
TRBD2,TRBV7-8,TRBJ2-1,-,TGTGCCAGCAGCTTAGCGCGGGGGAGGAGGGTAGCGGGGGTTAATGAGCAGTTCTTC,CASSLARGRRVAGVNEQFF
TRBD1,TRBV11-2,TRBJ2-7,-,TGTGCCAGCAGCGTATCGACAGGGCCCTACGAGCAGTACTTC,CASSVSTGPYEQYF
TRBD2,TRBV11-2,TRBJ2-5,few,TGTGCCAGCAGCCCATCCGCGGGGGTGGGGGAGACCCAGTACTTC,CASSPSAGVGETQYF
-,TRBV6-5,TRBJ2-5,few,TGTGCCAGCAGTTACAGAGGTGGGGAGACCCAGTACTTC,CASSYRGGETQYF
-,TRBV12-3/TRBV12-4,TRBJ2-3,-,TGTGCCAGCAGTTTTAATTTAGGGACGGCTAGCACAGATACGCAGTATTTT,CASSFNLGTASTDTQYF
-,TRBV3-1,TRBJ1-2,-,TGTGCCAGCAGCTACACAGATTATGGCTACACCTTC,CASSYTDYGYTF
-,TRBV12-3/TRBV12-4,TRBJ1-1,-,TGTGCCAGCAGTTTTGCCATGAACACTGAAGCTTTCTTT,CASSFAMNTEAFF
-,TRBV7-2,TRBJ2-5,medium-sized,TGTGCCAGCAGCTCACAAGAGACCCAGTACTTC,CASSSQETQYF
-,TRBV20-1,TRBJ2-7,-,TGCAGTGCCTCGGGGGGCAGGGGTGACTACGAGCAGTACTTC,CSASGGRGDYEQYF
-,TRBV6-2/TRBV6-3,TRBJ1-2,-,TGTGCCAGCAGCCAAGACGGGACAACGGGCTTCTATGGCTACACCTTC,CASSQDGTTGFYGYTF
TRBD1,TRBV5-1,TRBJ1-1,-,TGCGCCAGCTACCGGGACAGGGCCAAGGAAGCTTTCTTT,CASYRDRAKEAFF
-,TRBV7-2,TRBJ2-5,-,TGTGCCAGCAGCCCCCTACAAGTTTACCAAGAGACCCAGTACTTC,CASSPLQVYQETQYF
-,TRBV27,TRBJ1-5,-,TGTGCCAGCAGTTCATTTAACGGTCAGCCCCAGCATTTT,CASSSFNGQPQHF
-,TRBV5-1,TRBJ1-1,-,TGCGCCAGCAGCTCAAAAGGACCGGGGAGCACTGAAGCTGTCTTT,CASSSKGPGSTEAVF
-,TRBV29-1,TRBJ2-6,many,TGCAGCGTTGAGAGGGACACTGACTCTGGGGCCAACGTCCTGACTTTC,CSVERDTDSGANVLTF
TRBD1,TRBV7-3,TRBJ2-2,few,TGTGCCAGCAGCTTCTCCGGACAGGGGGCGCGCAGCACCGGGGAGCTGTTTTTT,CASSFSGQGARSTGELFF
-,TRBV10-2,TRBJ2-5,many,TGCGCCAGCAGTGCCGGAGGAGAGACCCAGTACTTC,CASSAGGETQYF
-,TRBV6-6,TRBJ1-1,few,TGTGCCAGCAGTTACCCTGAATCCAGGACGAACACTGAAGCTTTCTTT,CASSYPESRTNTEAFF
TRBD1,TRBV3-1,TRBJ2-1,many,TGTGCCAGCAGCCTCACCGGGACAGGGAATGAGCAGTTCTTC,CASSLTGTGNEQFF
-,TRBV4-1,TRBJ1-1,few,TGCGCCAGCAGCCAAGAACCAATGGGGTATGAAGCTTTCTTT,CASSQEPMGYEAFF
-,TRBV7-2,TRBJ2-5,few,TGTGCCAGCAGCTTTAGCGCTTCGGAGACCCAGTACTTC,CASSFSASETQYF
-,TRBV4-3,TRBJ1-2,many,TGCGCCAGCAGCCAACTGGCAGCTTCCTATGGCTACACCTTC,CASSQLAASYGYTF
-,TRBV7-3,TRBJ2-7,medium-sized,TGTGCCAGCAGCTTAAGGCGGGGGCCGTCCTACGAGCAGTACTTC,CASSLRRGPSYEQYF
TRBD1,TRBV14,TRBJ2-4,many,TGTGCCAGCAGCCAAGGACAGGGCACCCTCGGATACTTC,CASSQGQGTLGYF
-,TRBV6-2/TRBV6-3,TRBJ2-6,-,TGTGCCAGCAGTGTTTATCCGGGGGCCAACGTCCTGACTTTC,CASSVYPGANVLTF
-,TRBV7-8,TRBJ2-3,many,TGTGCCAGCAGCCCCCAGTTTGCGGGGCCCCTCACAGATACGCAGTATTTT,CASSPQFAGPLTDTQYF
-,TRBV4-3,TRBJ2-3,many,TGCGCCAGCAGCCTAGACAGCCAAGCAGATACGCAGTATTTT,CASSLDSQADTQYF
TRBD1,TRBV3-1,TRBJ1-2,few,TGTGCCAGCAGCCCCACCCCGGGACAGAACTATGGCTACACCTTC,CASSPTPGQNYGYTF
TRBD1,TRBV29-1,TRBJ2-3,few,TGCAGCGTAGCTACAGGGGCCTACACAGATACGCAGTATTTT,CSVATGAYTDTQYF
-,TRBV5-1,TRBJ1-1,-,TGCGCCAGCAGCTCAGGAGGCGGGGGTTCGTACACTGAAGCTTTCTTT,CASSSGGGGSYTEAFF
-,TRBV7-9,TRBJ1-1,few,TGTGCCAGCAGTCCCAGGGTCACTGAAGCTTTCTTT,CASSPRVTEAFF
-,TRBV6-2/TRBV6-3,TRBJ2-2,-,TGTGCCAGCAGTCCACGCCCTCACAAGACGAACACCGGGGAGCTGTTTTTT,CASSPRPHKTNTGELFF
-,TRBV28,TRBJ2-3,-,TGTGCCAGCAGATCCGTGACAGATACGCAGTATTTT,CASRSVTDTQYF
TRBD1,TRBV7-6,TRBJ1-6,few,TGTGCCAGCAGCCCTGTAGACAGGGTGGTTTCACCCCTCCACTTT,CASSPVDRVVSPLHF
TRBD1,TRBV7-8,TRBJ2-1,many,TGTGCCACGGGGGACAGGGGCTCCTACAATGAGCAGTTCTTC,CATGDRGSYNEQFF
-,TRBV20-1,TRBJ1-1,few,TGCAGCCCCGTAGGAGAAACTGAAGCTTTCTTT,CSPVGETEAFF
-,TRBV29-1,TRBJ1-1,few,TGCAGCGTTGGGAGACAGAACACTGAAGCTTTCTTT,CSVGRQNTEAFF
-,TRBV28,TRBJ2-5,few,TGTGCCAGCATGAGATCAGGGGAGACCCAGTACTTC,CASMRSGETQYF